These T cell receptor beta chains were read from a single sample in a study of T cell responses to AZD1222 COVID-19 vaccine. Using immunoSEQ multiplex PCR, the repertoire was profiled, and TCRdb retains in-frame clones only, with some absent. The sample contains more than 150,000 clones, almost 95% of which appear only once. The material was peripheral blood, obtained on day 0 of AZD1222 vaccination. Source of these receptors: an adult in good health. Both conserved end residues are part of each CDR3. The D gene is left open where the match is weak. Some rows have no size entry. The others give once, few or many, or a class for an expanded clone.

d_gene	abundance	len	v_gene	j_gene	CDR3aa	CDR3nt
TRBD2	NA	17	TRBV9	TRBJ2-1	CASSVGILAGPYNEQFF	TGTGCCAGCAGCGTAGGGATATTAGCGGGCCCCTACAATGAGCAGTTCTTC
NA	once	14	TRBV7-9	TRBJ2-1	CASSLPPELNEQFF	TGTGCCAGCAGCTTACCCCCGGAGTTAAATGAGCAGTTCTTC
TRBD1	NA	15	TRBV7-8	TRBJ1-2	CASSYTRGQGYGYTF	TGTGCCAGCAGCTATACCCGGGGACAGGGGTATGGCTACACCTTC
NA	NA	13	TRBV5-1	TRBJ2-5	CASSPVGKETQYF	TGCGCCAGCAGCCCGGTGGGAAAAGAGACCCAGTACTTC
NA	NA	16	TRBV4-2	TRBJ2-2	CASSPRVVGATGELFF	TGTGCCAGCAGCCCCAGAGTAGTGGGTGCTACCGGGGAGCTGTTTTTT
NA	NA	16	TRBV14	TRBJ2-1	CASSQDTEIPHNEQFF	TGTGCCAGCAGCCAAGATACGGAAATCCCCCACAATGAGCAGTTCTTC
TRBD1	NA	15	TRBV23-1	TRBJ2-2	CASNRDRLNTGELFF	TGCGCCAGCAACCGGGACAGGCTGAACACCGGGGAGCTGTTTTTT
NA	NA	13	TRBV24-1	TRBJ2-1	CATSDPVVHEQFF	TGTGCCACCAGTGATCCCGTAGTCCATGAGCAGTTCTTC
NA	NA	15	TRBV4-1	TRBJ2-5	CASSQDSGVGETQYF	TGCGCCAGCAGCCAAGATTCGGGGGTTGGGGAGACCCAGTACTTC
NA	NA	13	TRBV20-1	TRBJ1-6	CSASGGYNSPLHF	TGCAGTGCTAGTGGAGGCTATAATTCACCCCTCCACTTT
TRBD2	NA	15	TRBV28	TRBJ2-7	CASGLAGGGSYEQYF	TGTGCCAGTGGACTAGCGGGAGGGGGGTCCTACGAGCAGTACTTC
NA	NA	13	TRBV30	TRBJ1-6	CAWRGQINSPLHF	TGTGCCTGGAGAGGACAGATTAATTCACCCCTCCACTTT
NA	NA	14	TRBV7-9	TRBJ1-2	CASSSGSSYYGYTF	TGTGCCAGCAGCTCCGGGTCGTCCTACTATGGCTACACCTTC
NA	NA	16	TRBV3-1/TRBV3-2	TRBJ2-2	CASSQGAGPNTGELFF	TGTGCCAGCAGCCAAGGGGCGGGTCCGAACACCGGGGAGCTGTTTTTT
TRBD2	NA	16	TRBV5-1	TRBJ2-1	CASSLASSGTYNEQFF	TGCGCCAGCAGCTTGGCGTCTAGCGGGACCTACAATGAGCAGTTCTTC
NA	NA	13	TRBV7-8	TRBJ1-1	CASSLKEGTEAFF	TGTGCCAGCAGCTTGAAGGAAGGGACTGAAGCTTTCTTT